This TCR beta chain was documented in a study of T cell responses to AZD1222 COVID-19 vaccine (dated by TCRdb to 2020 to 2023). Describing the broader study: AZD1222 recipients whose second dose came at about 4 weeks and those whose second dose came at about 12 weeks were combined into one group, since spike-specific TCR depth and breadth did not differ between the two schedules. A total of 230 to 250 trial participants underwent TCR sequencing, of whom 200 to 220 had received two doses of AZD1222 and approximately 26 had received two doses of the MenACWY control vaccine. Enrollment into the trials was organized by age into subgroups of 18-55, 56-69 and 70-plus years, and those subgroups contained approximately 150, 30 and 60 TCR-sequenced participants, respectively. What the authors observed across the whole study: Spike-specific TCR breadth and depth rose significantly after two AZD1222 doses compared with day 0 and with MenACWY recipients. Reportedly, close to half of the unique spike-specific TCRs recognized epitopes lying outside the regions that are mutated in the B.1.351 and B.1.1.7 variants. Participants were mostly white British and included more females than males, and it was suggested by the authors that clonal diversity may have been underestimated. Because no day 14 peak-response samples were available, repertoires were characterized only after the peak T cell response. CD4 TCRs associated with the vaccine covered the entire spike protein, and the dominant responses were in regions 160-218 and 743-854. Only six AZD1222 recipients were SARS-CoV-2 seropositive at baseline, limiting conclusions about previously exposed vaccinees. The 56-69-year group was small, and its depth increase did not reach significance, likely because of low power.

As for this clone: Its antigen specificity is not known. One base away there is no much larger clone; base qualities are not given.

The CDR3 regions of human TCRbeta chains were analyzed by immunosequencing. Per the source publication's procedure: Repertoire TCRs were matched against a reference library of SARS-CoV-2-specific TCRs generated with the MIRA antigen-specificity platform. Breadth was defined as the fraction of unique TCRs that were SARS-CoV-2-associated. Depth was defined as the fraction of total T cells that were SARS-CoV-2-associated. Using the MIRA data, every spike-specific TCR was mapped to the spike region that the TCR reacted to and assigned to either a CD4 or a CD8 class. Log10-transformed breadth and depth values were compared by one-way ANOVA with Sidak's multiple comparisons tests. Held by TCRdb, this immuneACCESS table contains in-frame sequences only and omits some clones. Under half of the omission traces to an unresolved V gene where checked; the cause of the rest is unknown. That table furnishes V, J and clone size, whereas the DNA furnished D and trimming. Counted in this sample were approximately 170,000 clones; roughly nine tenths of them appeared once. The top ten clones comprise approximately 6.9% of the sample.

The CDR3 goes from the cysteine to the phenylalanine over 13 residues. The kept DNA is CDR3 alone, 39 bases in frame from the first base. The germline V gene supplies CDR1 KGHSH and CDR2 LQKENI. The germline ends are 11 bases apart after V is trimmed by 6 bases and J by 2 bases. Taken with the paper, the label for time point translates to: baseline before first vaccination. The vaccinee samples were drawn from two UK trials, COV001 and COV002, one of which was a single-blind randomized controlled phase 2/3 trial testing AZD1222 (ChAdOx1 nCoV-19) in healthy adults. Trial participant PBMC samples were collected at day 0 and day 28 after the second dose for TCRbeta chain sequencing.

This receptor chain uses TRBV18 and TRBJ2-7; the D segment cannot be called with confidence. The starting material was peripheral blood, obtained on day 0 of AZD1222 vaccination. The TCR comes from an adult in good health. The CDR3 protein: CASSPASTYEQYF. The base sequence is TGTGCCAGCTCTCCGGCCAGTACCTACGAGCAGTACTTC.